The 23 T cell receptor beta chains listed next were all sequenced from one sample in a study of breast tumors, draining lymph nodes, adjacent tissues. TCRdb re-derived calls from the multiplex PCR reads in MiXCR, one entry per CDR3 protein. The table records 15,000 to 20,000 distinct CDR3 sequences, less than 45% of them present only once. Sequencing was performed on tumor-adjacent breast tissue. The origin of the receptors is a female donor with breast cancer. Some clones in this sample may be carry-over from other donors' samples.

J is TRBJ2-1 and V is TRBV6-4, with TRBD2 as a possible D gene (5 bases). Germline assignment: CDR1 MRHNA and CDR2 SNTAGT. With 0 bases removed from V and 5 bases from J, the gap between germline ends came to 5 bases. This CDR3 has 13 amino acids. The CDR3: CASSDSTNNEQFF. As DNA, the CDR3 is TGTGCCAGCAGTGACTCGACTAACAATGAGCAGTTCTTC.

The sample holds one count of this clonotype. V is TRBV6-5 and J is TRBJ1-5; 11 bases align to TRBD1. The CDR3 runs 16 residues. After removal of 5 bases from V and 6 bases from J, the junction contained 9 bases not matched to a gene. CDR1 MNHEY and CDR2 SVGAGI come from the germline V gene. The CDR3 sequence: CASSHWTGGGSQPQHF. DNA for the CDR3: TGTGCCAGCAGTCACTGGACAGGGGGCGGTAGTCAGCCCCAGCATTTT.

This clonotype was detected many times. The V and J genes are TRBV2 and TRBJ2-2; D is possibly TRBD1 or TRBD2 (5 bases each). In germline, CDR1 is SNHLY, CDR2 FYNNEI. The CDR3 covers 15 residues. Trimming stripped 1 base from V and 6 bases from J, with 12 bases between. The CDR3 nucleotides read TGTGCCAGCAGTGAAGAGTTTAGGGGAGCCGGGGAGCTGTTTTTT. Encoded protein: CASSEEFRGAGELFF.

This clonotype was seen ten or more times. The chain links TRBV27 to TRBJ1-6; 8 bases fit TRBD1. Germline V CDR1 and CDR2: MNHEY, SMNVEV (reference sequence). J was trimmed by 10 bases and V by 5 bases; bases with no gene match: 4. CDR3 length: 13 amino acids. This CDR3 is CASSQTGGSPLHF. The CDR3, as DNA: TGTGCCAGCAGTCAAACAGGGGGGTCACCCCTCCACTTT.

This clonotype is medium-sized within its sample. The chain couples TRBV10-3 to TRBJ1-2; D ambiguous. Germline CDR1 is ENHRY and CDR2 is SYGVKD. This CDR3 is built from 13 residues. V lost 4 bases and J lost 5, with 11 bases in between. The CDR3: CAISVPGSYGYTF. Here the CDR3 DNA reads TGTGCCATCAGTGTGCCAGGCTCTTATGGCTACACCTTC.

This clonotype was recorded at least ten times. This sequence joins TRBV11-3 and TRBJ2-3; no definite D call. The CDR3 contains 14 residues. The ends were cut back, 1 base at V and 1 base at J, with 6 bases in the middle. Germline V gene lookup returns CDR1 SGHNT and CDR2 YENEEA. CDR3 region: CASSLGAGTDTQYF. In DNA, the CDR3 is TGTGCCAGCAGCTTAGGGGCTGGCACAGATACGCAGTATTTT.

This sequence joins TRBV7-6 and TRBJ2-1; 7 positions agree with TRBD2. Per the germline V gene, CDR1 is SGHVS and CDR2 is FNYEAQ. V trimming: 3 bases; J trimming: 5 bases; junction bases outside the gene matches: 16. The CDR3 extends over 18 amino acids. This CDR3 is CASSFRPLSGLTNNEQFF. In nucleotides, the CDR3 is TGTGCCAGCAGCTTTCGTCCCTTGTCGGGACTAACTAACAATGAGCAGTTCTTC.

The chain carries TRBV12-2 and TRBJ2-5; no DNA check was done on the table's D call, TRBD1. TRBV12-2 is annotated as a pseudogene. The CDR3 sequence is 16 residues long. CDR3 DNA sequence: TGTGCAAGTCGGCCACAGGGGCCCCGTCTTCAAGAGACCCAGTACTTC. Residues: CASRPQGPRLQETQYF.

The chain has TRBV2 and TRBJ2-3, with 12 bases lining up with TRBD2. The germline V gene encodes CDR1 SNHLY and CDR2 FYNNEI. V shed 6 bases and J 4 bases; nucleotides not matched to a gene: 5. There are 15 residues in the CDR3. The CDR3 here is CASRTSGSWADTQYF. CDR3 DNA sequence: TGTGCCAGCAGGACTAGCGGGAGCTGGGCAGATACGCAGTATTTT.

The rearrangement joins TRBV5-6 to TRBJ2-7; 9 bases agree with TRBD1. The CDR3 spans 14 residues. Losses at the gene ends were 0 bases for V and 3 bases for J; bases not matched to a gene: 1. Per germline, CDR1 SGHDT and CDR2 YYEEEE. The CDR3, as DNA: TGTGCCAGCAGCTTGGGGACAGGGGTCTACGAGCAGTACTTC. Amino acid sequence: CASSLGTGVYEQYF.

This clonotype showed up just a few times. The V gene is TRBV30, the J gene TRBJ2-7; D ambiguous. Germline loops: CDR1 GTSNPN, CDR2 SVGIG (reference sequence). The CDR3 spans 13 residues. The germline V and J ends were trimmed by 3 bases and 6 bases, with 15 bases remaining between them. CDR3 DNA sequence: TGTGCCTGGAGCATGTCGGTGACCAGCGAGCAGTACTTC. Protein product: CAWSMSVTSEQYF.

By share, this clonotype ranks as medium-sized (0.01 to 0.1%). The chain has TRBV7-2 and TRBJ1-2; D possibly corresponds to TRBD1 (6 bases). The germline V gene has CDR1 SGHTA and CDR2 FQGNSA. V was shortened by 0 bases and J by 3 bases, with 8 bases between the two germline ends. The CDR3 spans 14 residues. CDR3 bases: TGTGCCAGCAGCTTAGCGGGGGCTGACTATGGCTACACCTTC. It is translated as CASSLAGADYGYTF.

This clonotype was picked up many times. A much larger clonotype is one base distant, so this may be a read error. Given the absence of the conserved phenylalanine or tryptophan at the CDR3 end, a read error is likely. The chain carries TRBV9 and TRBJ2-7; TRBD1 aligns across 7 bases. The CDR3 consists of 13 residues. The germline V gene encodes CDR1 SGDLS and CDR2 YYNGEE. The J segment lost 3 bases and the V segment lost 4 bases, leaving 4 bases of the junction unmatched. CDR3 sequence (DNA): TGTGCCAGCAGCCCGGGACAGTACTACGAGCAGTACTCC. Residues: CASSPGQYYEQYS.

The chain has TRBV2 and TRBJ1-4; no firm D call. The CDR3 loop spans 15 amino acids. V lost 7 bases, J lost 1 base, and 13 bases lay in between. CDR1 and CDR2 from the germline V gene are SNHLY and FYNNEI. The CDR3 bases are TGTGCCAGCACCCCGGGGTGGGGAACTAATGAAAAACTGTTTTTT. Translated, it gives CASTPGWGTNEKLFF.

The V and J genes are TRBV7-2 and TRBJ2-5; D possibly corresponds to TRBD1 (6 bases). Germline V gives CDR1 SGHTA, CDR2 FQGNSA. The CDR3 consists of 16 residues. Trimming cost V 6 bases and J 1 base, with 18 bases left between them. CDR3 nucleotides: TGTGCCAGCAGGAGGGGGAGCGGAGCGAGCCAAGAGACCCAGTACTTC. This gives the protein CASRRGSGASQETQYF.

This clonotype was seen ten or more times. Since a much larger clone is just one base distant, this may be a read error. The V call is TRBV20-1, the J call TRBJ2-7; 11 bases match TRBD2. This CDR3 contains 14 residues. J was trimmed by 6 bases and V by 1 base; bases with no gene match: 5. Germline CDR1 reads DFQATT; CDR2 reads SNEGSKA (reference sequence). The CDR3 region is CSARAAGLAAEQYF. The CDR3 region has the DNA TGCAGTGCTAGAGCCGCGGGACTAGCGGCCGAGCAGTACTTC.

This clonotype appeared a single time. An end of the junction differs from the germline gene, which may be a read error. This chain links TRBV7-2 with TRBJ1-2; 7 positions match TRBD1. This CDR3 is 15 amino acids long. The germline CDR1 and CDR2 sequences are SGHTA and FQGNSA. CDR3 in amino acids: CASSGSGTANYGYPF. CDR3 coding DNA: TGTGCCAGCAGCGGTAGCGGGACAGCTAACTATGGCTACCCCTTC.

This clonotype ranks as medium-sized (0.01 to 0.1%). V is TRBV29-1 and J is TRBJ2-1; 13 nucleotides agree with TRBD2. Germline trimming cut 6 bases from V and 7 bases from J; bases unmatched to any gene: 9. The CDR3 consists of 15 residues. CDR1 SQVTM and CDR2 ANQGSEA come from the germline V gene. In nucleotides, the CDR3 is TGCAGCGTACAAACACTAGCGGGGGGGTTGAATGAGCAGTTCTTC. Translation gives CSVQTLAGGLNEQFF.

This chain links TRBV29-1 with TRBJ2-3; a possible D gene is TRBD2 (5 bases). CDR1 and CDR2 from the germline V gene are SQVTM and ANQGSEA. The CDR3 length is 12 residues. Trimming cost V 5 bases and J 5 bases, with 11 bases left between them. CDR3 DNA: TGCAGCGTTCGGCGGGTGGGAGATACGCAGTATTTT. The encoded protein is CSVRRVGDTQYF.

This clonotype was recorded at least ten times. This sequence may be a read error, since a much larger clone differs from it by one base. The missing conserved phenylalanine or tryptophan at the end of this CDR3 makes a read error likely. The chain joins TRBV5-6 to TRBJ1-2, with D hard to call. The germline gives CDR1 SGHDT, CDR2 YYEEEE. The CDR3 is 12 residues long. With 3 bases removed from V and 10 bases from J, the gap between germline ends came to 13 bases. The CDR3 nucleotides read TGTGCCAGCAGCTCAGCCTGGAGGGACTACACCCTC. Translation gives CASSSAWRDYTL.

This chain joins TRBV20-1 and TRBJ2-3, with D unclear. The CDR3 covers 12 residues. Trimming shortened V by 7 bases and J by 4 bases, and 12 bases separated the two germline ends. In germline, CDR1 is DFQATT, CDR2 SNEGSKA (reference sequence). CDR3 DNA sequence: TGCAGTGGGATGATGTTTCCAGATACGCAGTATTTT. Protein sequence: CSGMMFPDTQYF.

This clonotype appeared many times. V is TRBV6-5 and J is TRBJ2-1, with D maybe TRBD2 (5 bases). Germline CDR1 is MNHEY and CDR2 is SVGAGI. The CDR3 has 14 residues. Deletions cut 3 bases from V and 3 bases from J, with 9 bases between. The CDR3 loop reads CASSYRLFYNEQFF. The CDR3 coding sequence is TGTGCCAGCAGTTATAGACTATTCTACAATGAGCAGTTCTTC.

Within the sample, this clonotype is medium-sized. The chain carries TRBV7-6 and TRBJ1-5; D not resolved. Germline V CDR1 and CDR2: SGHVS, FNYEAQ. V was cut by 1 base and J by 7 bases, with 8 bases left in between. This CDR3 has 13 amino acids. As DNA, the CDR3 is TGTGCCAGCAGCTTAGGGGCCAGACAGCCCCAGCATTTT. This gives the protein CASSLGARQPQHF. The full variable domain, in which reference TRBV7-6 and TRBJ1-5 provide the parts outside the CDR3, is GAGVSQSPRYKVTKRGQDVALRCDPISGHVSLYWYRQALGQGPEFLTYFNYEAQQDKSGLPNDRFSAERPEGSISTLTIQRTEQRDSAMYRCASSLGARQPQHFGDGTRLSIL.